A selection of T cell receptor beta chains follows, all from one sample in a study of cytomegalovirus exposure and HLA in healthy donors. Data came from immunoSEQ multiplex PCR; TCRdb stores just in-frame clones and leaves some out. The table has approximately 150,000 clones, around 79% seen once. Sequenced sample: PBMCs. The origin of the receptors is a man aged 35 to 55 in good health and CMV-seronegative. Each CDR3 is given with its conserved first and last residue. A D gene is named only where the DNA matches it firmly. The size of a clone is reported for some rows only, either as once, few or many, or as a class for expanded clones.

v_gene	abundance	d_gene	j_gene	len	CDR3aa	CDR3nt
TRBV5-1	.	TRBD1	TRBJ2-1	16	CASSFRMETGGNEQFF	TGCGCCAGCAGCTTTCGAATGGAGACAGGGGGGAATGAGCAGTTCTTC
TRBV19	.	.	TRBJ2-7	14	CASSIPGGAYEQYF	TGTGCCAGTAGTATTCCCGGGGGAGCCTACGAGCAGTACTTC
TRBV5-1	.	.	TRBJ1-1	13	CASSLELNTEAFF	TGCGCCAGCAGCTTGGAGCTGAACACTGAAGCTTTCTTT
TRBV7-6	.	TRBD1	TRBJ1-4	17	CASSFRTGGRSQEKLFF	TGTGCCAGCAGCTTCCGGACAGGGGGCCGGTCGCAAGAAAAACTGTTTTTT
TRBV6-1	once	TRBD1	TRBJ2-7	14	CASRSGTDSYEQYF	TGTGCCAGCAGATCCGGGACAGATTCCTACGAGCAGTACTTC
TRBV12-5	.	.	TRBJ2-1	13	CASGFRADNEQFF	TGTGCTAGTGGTTTTCGAGCCGACAATGAGCAGTTCTTC
TRBV7-2	once	.	TRBJ1-1	14	CASSLGGEVAKAFF	TGTGCCAGCAGCTTAGGGGGAGAGGTAGCTAAAGCTTTCTTT
TRBV28	.	TRBD1	TRBJ1-6	15	CASAWVGTGGKRLHF	TGTGCCAGCGCCTGGGTCGGGACAGGGGGTAAAAGGCTCCACTTT
TRBV6-5	.	TRBD1	TRBJ1-1	15	CASSSPDRGSTEAFF	TGTGCCAGCAGCAGTCCAGACAGGGGTTCCACTGAAGCTTTCTTT
TRBV9	few	TRBD2	TRBJ2-2	16	CASSEAGGPHTGELFF	TGTGCCAGCAGCGAGGCGGGGGGCCCCCACACCGGGGAGCTGTTTTTT
TRBV6-1	.	TRBD2	TRBJ2-5	16	CASSDPGLAGKETQYF	TGTGCCAGCAGTGACCCGGGACTAGCGGGGAAGGAGACCCAGTACTTC
TRBV7-6	.	TRBD2	TRBJ2-7	16	CASSLAIGGRLNEQYF	TGTGCCAGCAGCTTAGCTATCGGCGGGAGGTTGAACGAGCAGTACTTC
TRBV30	.	TRBD1	TRBJ1-5	13	CAWGTGGEQPQHF	TGTGCCTGGGGGACAGGGGGCGAGCAGCCCCAGCATTTT
TRBV19	.	.	TRBJ1-1	12	CASSWPNTEAFF	TGTGCCAGTAGTTGGCCGAACACTGAAGCTTTCTTT
TRBV7-9	.	TRBD1	TRBJ1-6	16	CASSLGGTGVNSPLHF	TGTGCCAGCAGCTTAGGGGGGACAGGTGTGAATTCACCCCTCCACTTT
TRBV7-6	few	.	TRBJ2-1	15	CASSLEMVRINEQFF	TGTGCCAGCAGCTTAGAAATGGTCAGAATCAATGAGCAGTTCTTC
TRBV7-9	.	TRBD2	TRBJ2-1	17	CASSSHPTSGGLNEQFF	TGTGCCAGCAGCTCCCACCCCACTAGCGGGGGGCTCAATGAGCAGTTCTTC
TRBV5-1	.	.	TRBJ2-3	13	CASSLAGLHTQYF	TGCGCCAGCAGCTTGGCCGGTCTTCATACGCAGTATTTT
TRBV6-6	.	TRBD2	TRBJ2-5	16	CASRLTSGGGEETQYF	TGTGCCAGCAGGCTTACTAGCGGGGGGGGAGAAGAGACCCAGTACTTC
TRBV29-1	.	.	TRBJ1-1	13	CSVIGLRDTEAFF	TGCAGCGTTATCGGACTGAGGGACACTGAAGCTTTCTTT
TRBV11-2	.	TRBD1	TRBJ2-2	15	CASSSRGTGAGELFF	TGTGCCAGCAGCTCGAGGGGGACAGGGGCCGGGGAGCTGTTTTTT
TRBV6-5	few	.	TRBJ2-7	14	CASSYQDRIYEQYF	TGTGCCAGCAGTTACCAGGACAGAATCTACGAGCAGTACTTC
TRBV27	few	.	TRBJ2-7	14	CASDAGTGSYEQYF	TGTGCCAGCGATGCGGGGACGGGGTCCTACGAGCAGTACTTC
TRBV2	.	.	TRBJ2-7	12	CASSEWSNEQYF	TGTGCCAGCAGTGAATGGAGTAACGAGCAGTACTTC
TRBV5-8	.	.	TRBJ1-5	11	CASSPRAPQHF	TGTGCCAGCAGCCCCCGCGCGCCCCAGCATTTT
TRBV7-9	.	.	TRBJ1-1	14	CASSYSGEGTEAFF	TGTGCCAGCAGCTACTCAGGGGAGGGCACTGAAGCTTTCTTT
TRBV5-8	few	.	TRBJ2-7	14	CASSLEPGGYEQYF	TGTGCCAGCAGCTTGGAACCCGGGGGCTACGAGCAGTACTTC
TRBV5-1	.	TRBD1	TRBJ2-7	14	CASSYRDRGQEQYF	TGCGCCAGCAGCTACCGGGACAGGGGTCAAGAGCAGTACTTC
TRBV27	.	TRBD2	TRBJ2-2	17	CASSLRLAAPYTGELFF	TGTGCCAGCAGTTTGAGACTAGCGGCCCCGTACACCGGGGAGCTGTTTTTT
TRBV6-5	.	TRBD1	TRBJ2-7	15	CASSYSRDSSYEQYF	TGTGCCAGCAGTTACTCTCGGGACAGCTCCTACGAGCAGTACTTC
TRBV5-6	.	.	TRBJ2-5	14	CASSPIRRKETQYF	TGTGCCAGCAGCCCCATTCGGCGGAAAGAGACCCAGTACTTC
TRBV19	once	.	TRBJ1-5	15	CASSRAGPSNQPQHF	TGTGCCAGTAGTAGGGCGGGGCCTAGCAATCAGCCCCAGCATTTT
TRBV5-6	.	TRBD2	TRBJ2-2	16	CASSLGLAGNTGELFF	TGTGCCAGCAGCCTAGGACTAGCGGGGAACACCGGGGAGCTGTTTTTT
TRBV5-6	.	TRBD1	TRBJ1-2	13	CASSSGQFYGYTF	TGTGCCAGCAGCTCGGGACAGTTCTATGGCTACACCTTC
TRBV10-1	.	.	TRBJ1-4	12	CASSASNEKLFF	TGCGCCAGCAGTGCCAGTAATGAAAAACTGTTTTTT
TRBV9	.	.	TRBJ1-1	13	CASSVTGSSEAFF	TGTGCCAGCAGCGTAACAGGGTCCTCCGAAGCTTTCTTT
TRBV5-4	once	TRBD1	TRBJ1-1	15	CASSADRGPTAEAFF	TGTGCCAGCAGCGCAGACAGGGGGCCCACCGCTGAAGCTTTCTTT